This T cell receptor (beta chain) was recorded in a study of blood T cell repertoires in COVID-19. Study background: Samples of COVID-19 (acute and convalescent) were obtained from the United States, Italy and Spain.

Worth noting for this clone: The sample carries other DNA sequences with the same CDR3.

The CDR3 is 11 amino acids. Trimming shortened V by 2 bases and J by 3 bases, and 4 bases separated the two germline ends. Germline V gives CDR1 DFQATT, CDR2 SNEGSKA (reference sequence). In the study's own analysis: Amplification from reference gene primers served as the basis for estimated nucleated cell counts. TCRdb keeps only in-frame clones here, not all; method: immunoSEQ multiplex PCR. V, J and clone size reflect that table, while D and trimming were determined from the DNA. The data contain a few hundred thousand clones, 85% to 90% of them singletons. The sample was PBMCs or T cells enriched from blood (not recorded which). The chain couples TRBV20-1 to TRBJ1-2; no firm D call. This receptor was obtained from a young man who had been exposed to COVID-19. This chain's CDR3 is CSARRDYGYTF. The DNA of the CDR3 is TGCAGTGCTAGACGTGACTATGGCTACACCTTC.